Given below is one T cell receptor beta chain in context. Antigen: not known. The data originate from a study of cytomegalovirus exposure and HLA in healthy donors. The CDR3 is made up of 12 amino acids. The germline CDR1 and CDR2 sequences are GTSNPN and SVGIG (reference sequence). V dropped 0 bases and J dropped 7 bases, with 7 bases sitting between them. Findings and limits, study-wide: Immune exposure was documented only through CMV serostatus. Highly shared sequence variants in one cluster were likely a sequencing artifact.

This PCR relied on a set of 60 Vbeta primers and 13 Jbeta primers. TCRdb's copy holds only in-frame clones and misses some; the assay was immunoSEQ multiplex PCR. The sample has about 270,000 clones, about 66% seen once. Sequencing used PBMCs. The chain joins TRBV30 to TRBJ2-1; TRBD2 is a possible D gene (6 bases). The receptor comes from a female donor in good health and CMV-seronegative. This CDR3 reads CAWSVAGNEQFF. In DNA form, the CDR3 reads TGTGCCTGGAGTGTGGCGGGGAATGAGCAGTTCTTC.